This TCR beta chain is drawn from a study of blood T cell repertoires in COVID-19. Trimming left V 5 bases short and J 0 bases short, with 11 bases between. The CDR3 consists of 15 residues. From germline, CDR1 is MNHEY and CDR2 SMNVEV (reference sequence). TCRdb's table, derived via immunoSEQ multiplex PCR, lists solely in-frame clones and lacks some. Of about 130,000 clones in the sample, about four fifths are singletons; the top ten hold about 18%. The sample comprised peripheral blood. The sequence was obtained from a man aged 30 to 45 with COVID-19, enrolled during active disease. The genes are TRBV27 and TRBJ2-1; the D is unclear. The CDR3 loop is CASSLRPSSYNEQFF. As DNA, the CDR3 is TGTGCCAGCAGTCTCCGTCCCAGCTCCTACAATGAGCAGTTCTTC.